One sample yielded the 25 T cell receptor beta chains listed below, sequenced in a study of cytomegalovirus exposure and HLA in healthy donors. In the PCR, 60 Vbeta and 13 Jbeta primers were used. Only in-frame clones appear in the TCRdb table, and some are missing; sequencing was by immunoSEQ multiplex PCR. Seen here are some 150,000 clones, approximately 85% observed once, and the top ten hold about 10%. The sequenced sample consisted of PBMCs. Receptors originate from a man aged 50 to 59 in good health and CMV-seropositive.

The CDR3 loop is CSVNSGGEKLFF. The CDR3 DNA is TGCAGCGTTAACTCGGGGGGTGAAAAACTGTTTTTT. The chain uses TRBV29-1 and TRBJ1-4, with D perhaps matching TRBD1 (5 bases). Germline V gene sequence: CDR1 SQVTM, CDR2 ANQGSEA. V was shortened by 5 bases and J by 7 bases, with 11 bases between the two germline ends. The CDR3 totals 12 residues.

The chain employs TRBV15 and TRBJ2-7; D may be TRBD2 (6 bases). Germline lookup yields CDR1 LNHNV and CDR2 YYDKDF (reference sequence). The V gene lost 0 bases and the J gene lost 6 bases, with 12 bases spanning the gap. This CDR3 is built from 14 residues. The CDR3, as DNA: TGTGCCACCAGCAGAGACCTCGACGGGGGCGAGCAGTACTTC. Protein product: CATSRDLDGGEQYF.

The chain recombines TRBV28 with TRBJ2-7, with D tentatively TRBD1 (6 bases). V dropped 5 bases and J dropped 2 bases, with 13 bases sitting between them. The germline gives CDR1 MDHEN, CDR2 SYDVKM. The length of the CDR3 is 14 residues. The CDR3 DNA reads TGTGCCAGCAGTCCGGGACAAGTGACCTACGAGCAGTACTTC. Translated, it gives CASSPGQVTYEQYF.

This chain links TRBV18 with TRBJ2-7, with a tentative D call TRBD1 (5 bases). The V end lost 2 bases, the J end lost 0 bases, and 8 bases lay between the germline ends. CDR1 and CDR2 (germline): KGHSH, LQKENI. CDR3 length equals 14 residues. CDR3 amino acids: CASSPGQNSYEQYF. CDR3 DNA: TGTGCCAGCTCACCAGGACAAAACTCCTACGAGCAGTACTTC.

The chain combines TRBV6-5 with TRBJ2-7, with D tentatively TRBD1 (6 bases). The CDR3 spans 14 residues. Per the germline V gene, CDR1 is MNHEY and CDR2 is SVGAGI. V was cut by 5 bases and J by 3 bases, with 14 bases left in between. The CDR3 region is CASSGRQAIYEQYF. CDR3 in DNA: TGTGCCAGCAGTGGCAGACAGGCCATCTACGAGCAGTACTTC.

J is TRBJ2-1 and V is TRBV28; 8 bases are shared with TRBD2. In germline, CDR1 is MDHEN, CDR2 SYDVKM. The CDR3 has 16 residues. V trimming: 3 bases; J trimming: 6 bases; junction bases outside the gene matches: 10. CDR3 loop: CASSLAGGSNLNEQFF. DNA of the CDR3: TGTGCCAGCAGTTTGGCGGGAGGAAGTAATCTCAATGAGCAGTTCTTC.

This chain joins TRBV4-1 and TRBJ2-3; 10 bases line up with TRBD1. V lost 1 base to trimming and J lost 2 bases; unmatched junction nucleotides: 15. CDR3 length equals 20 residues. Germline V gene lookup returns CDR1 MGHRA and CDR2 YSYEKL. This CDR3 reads CASSQVSSFRGQGVTDTQYF. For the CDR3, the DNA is TGCGCCAGCAGCCAAGTAAGCTCGTTTAGAGGACAGGGGGTCACAGATACGCAGTATTTT.

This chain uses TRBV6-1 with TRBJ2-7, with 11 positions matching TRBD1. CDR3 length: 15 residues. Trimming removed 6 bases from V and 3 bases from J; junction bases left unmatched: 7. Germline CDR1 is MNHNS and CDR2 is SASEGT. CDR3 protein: CASSSGTGGGYEQYF. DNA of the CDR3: TGTGCCAGCAGCAGCGGGACAGGGGGTGGCTACGAGCAGTACTTC.

The CDR3 loop is CASSRVGLRTGNEQFF. CDR3 sequence (DNA): TGTGCCAGCAGCCGAGTGGGTTTGAGGACAGGCAATGAGCAGTTCTTC. The chain is built from TRBV5-6 and TRBJ2-1; 7 bases map to TRBD1. V shed 4 bases and J 6 bases; nucleotides not matched to a gene: 13. CDR1 is SGHDT, CDR2 YYEEEE, per germline. This CDR3 has 16 amino acids.

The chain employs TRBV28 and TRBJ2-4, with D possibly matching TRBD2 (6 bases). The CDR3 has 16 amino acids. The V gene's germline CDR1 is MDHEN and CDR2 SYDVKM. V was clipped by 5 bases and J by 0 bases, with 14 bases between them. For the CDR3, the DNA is TGTGCCAGCAGTCTCTCGGGGGATTCAGCCAAAAACATTCAGTACTTC. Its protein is CASSLSGDSAKNIQYF.

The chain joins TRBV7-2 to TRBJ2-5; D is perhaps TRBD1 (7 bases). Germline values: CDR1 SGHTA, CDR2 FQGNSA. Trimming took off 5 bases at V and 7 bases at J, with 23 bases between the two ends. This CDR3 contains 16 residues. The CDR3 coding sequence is TGTGCCAGCAGCCCGACCGGAGGGGGCCCCAGGGTGACCCAGTACTTC. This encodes CASSPTGGGPRVTQYF.

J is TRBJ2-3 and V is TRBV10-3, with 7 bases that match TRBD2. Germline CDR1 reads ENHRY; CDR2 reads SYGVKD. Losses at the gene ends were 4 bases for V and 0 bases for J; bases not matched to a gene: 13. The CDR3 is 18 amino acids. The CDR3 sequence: CAISAENGGGISTDTQYF. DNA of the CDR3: TGTGCCATCAGTGCGGAGAATGGGGGGGGAATCAGCACAGATACGCAGTATTTT.

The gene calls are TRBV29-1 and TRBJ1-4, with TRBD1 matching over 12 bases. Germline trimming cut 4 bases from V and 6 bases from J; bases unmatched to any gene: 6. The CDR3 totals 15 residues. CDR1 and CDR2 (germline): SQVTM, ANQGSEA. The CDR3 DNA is TGCAGCGTTGGTTGGTGGGACAGGGGGCATGAAAAACTGTTTTTT. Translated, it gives CSVGWWDRGHEKLFF.

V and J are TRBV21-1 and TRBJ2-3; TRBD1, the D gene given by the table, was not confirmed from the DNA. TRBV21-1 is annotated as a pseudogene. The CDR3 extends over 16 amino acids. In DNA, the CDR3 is TGTGCCAGCAGCAAAGAGGCAGGGGACCGCACAGATACGCAGTATTTT. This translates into CASSKEAGDRTDTQYF.

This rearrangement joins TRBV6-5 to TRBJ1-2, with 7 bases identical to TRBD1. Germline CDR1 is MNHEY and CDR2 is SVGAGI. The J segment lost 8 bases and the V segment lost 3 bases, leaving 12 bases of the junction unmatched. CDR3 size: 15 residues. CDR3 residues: CASSYPGQDPWGYTF. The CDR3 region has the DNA TGTGCCAGCAGTTATCCAGGACAGGACCCGTGGGGCTACACCTTC.

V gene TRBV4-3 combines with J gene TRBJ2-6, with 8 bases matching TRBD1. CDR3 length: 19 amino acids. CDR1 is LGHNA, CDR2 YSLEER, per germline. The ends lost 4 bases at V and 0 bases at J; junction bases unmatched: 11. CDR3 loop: CASSLYWGTGDSGANVLTF. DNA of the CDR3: TGCGCCAGCAGCCTCTATTGGGGGACAGGCGACTCTGGGGCCAACGTCCTGACTTTC.

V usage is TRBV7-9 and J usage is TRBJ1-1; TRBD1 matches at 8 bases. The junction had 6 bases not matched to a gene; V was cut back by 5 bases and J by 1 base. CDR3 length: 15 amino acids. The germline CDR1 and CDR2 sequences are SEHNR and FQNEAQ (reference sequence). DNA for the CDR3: TGTGCCAGCAGCCCTAGGACAGGGCGGAACACTGAAGCTTTCTTT. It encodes CASSPRTGRNTEAFF. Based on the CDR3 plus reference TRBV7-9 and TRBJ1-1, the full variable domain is DTGVSQNPRHKITKRGQNVTFRCDPISEHNRLYWYRQTLGQGPEFLTYFQNEAQLEKSRLLSDRFSAERPKGSFSTLEIQRTEQGDSAMYLCASSPRTGRNTEAFFGQGTRLTVV.

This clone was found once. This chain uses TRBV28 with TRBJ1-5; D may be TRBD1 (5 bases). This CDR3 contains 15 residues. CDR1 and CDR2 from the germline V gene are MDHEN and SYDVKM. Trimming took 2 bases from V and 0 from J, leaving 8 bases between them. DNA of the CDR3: TGTGCCAGCAGTTTAAGGGACTATAGCAATCAGCCCCAGCATTTT. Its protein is CASSLRDYSNQPQHF.

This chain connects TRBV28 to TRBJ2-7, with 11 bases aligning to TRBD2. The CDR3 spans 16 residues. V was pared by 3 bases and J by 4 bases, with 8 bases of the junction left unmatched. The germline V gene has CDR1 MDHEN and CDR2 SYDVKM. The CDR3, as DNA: TGTGCCAGCAGTTTTACGGGACTAGCGGCCTTTTACGAGCAGTACTTC. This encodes CASSFTGLAAFYEQYF.

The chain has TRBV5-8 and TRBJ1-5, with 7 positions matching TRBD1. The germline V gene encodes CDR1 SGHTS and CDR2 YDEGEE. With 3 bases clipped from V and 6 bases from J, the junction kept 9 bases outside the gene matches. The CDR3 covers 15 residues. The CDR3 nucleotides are TGTGCCAGCAGCTGGGACCGACAGGGAATTCAGCCCCAGCATTTT. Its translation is CASSWDRQGIQPQHF.

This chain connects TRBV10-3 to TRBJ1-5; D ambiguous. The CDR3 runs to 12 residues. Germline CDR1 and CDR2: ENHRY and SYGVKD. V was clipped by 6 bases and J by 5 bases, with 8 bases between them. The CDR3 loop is CAIRQGDQPQHF. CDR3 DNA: TGTGCCATCAGACAAGGAGATCAGCCCCAGCATTTT.

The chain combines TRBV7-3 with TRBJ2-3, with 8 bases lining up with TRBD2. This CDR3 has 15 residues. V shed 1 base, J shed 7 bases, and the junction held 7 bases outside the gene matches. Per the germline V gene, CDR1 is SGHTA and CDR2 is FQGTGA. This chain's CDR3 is CASSLSSGAGYTQYF. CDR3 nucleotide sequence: TGTGCCAGCAGCTTAAGTAGCGGGGCCGGTTATACGCAGTATTTT.

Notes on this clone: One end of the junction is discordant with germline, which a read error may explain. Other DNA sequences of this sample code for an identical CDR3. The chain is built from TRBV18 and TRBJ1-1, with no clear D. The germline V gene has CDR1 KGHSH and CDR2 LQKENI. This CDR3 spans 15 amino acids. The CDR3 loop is CASSPYSGMNTEAFF. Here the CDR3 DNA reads TGTGCCAGCTCACCCTACAGCGGTATGAACACTGAGGCTTTCTTT.

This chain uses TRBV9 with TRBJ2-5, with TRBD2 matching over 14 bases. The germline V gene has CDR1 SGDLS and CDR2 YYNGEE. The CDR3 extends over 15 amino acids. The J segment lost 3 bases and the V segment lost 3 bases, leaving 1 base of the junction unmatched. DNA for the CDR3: TGTGCCAGCAGCGAGGGACTAGCGGGGGAAGAGACCCAGTACTTC. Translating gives CASSEGLAGEETQYF.

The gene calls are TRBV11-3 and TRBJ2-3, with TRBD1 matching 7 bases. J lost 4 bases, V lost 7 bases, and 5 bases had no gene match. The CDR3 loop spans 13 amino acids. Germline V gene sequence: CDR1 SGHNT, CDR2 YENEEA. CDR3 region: CASTGTDPDTQYF. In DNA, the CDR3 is TGTGCCAGCACCGGGACAGATCCAGATACGCAGTATTTT.